What follows are 11 T cell receptor beta chains derived from one specimen sequenced in a study of shared clonotypes between healthy human individuals. Positive CCR7 selection of CD45RO-negative cells yielded the naive CD8 cells, and terminally differentiated effector memory CD45RA+ cells were excluded. Method: immunoSEQ multiplex PCR; TCRdb's copy keeps in-frame clones and lacks some. In the table there are approximately 810,000 clones, 80% to 95% of which are singletons. Sequencing was carried out using naive CD8+ T cells sorted from blood. Every receptor here comes from a man aged 30-40 years in good health.

The V gene is TRBV7-2, the J gene TRBJ2-1; 14 bases line up with TRBD2. Germline V gene sequence: CDR1 SGHTA, CDR2 FQGNSA. This CDR3 comprises 16 residues. The trim removed 3 bases at V and 7 bases at J, leaving 5 bases unmatched. CDR3 sequence: CASSFPGLAGDNEQFF. CDR3 nucleotides: TGTGCCAGCAGCTTCCCGGGACTAGCGGGAGATAATGAGCAGTTCTTC.

The chain has TRBV27 and TRBJ1-5, with a possible D match to TRBD1 (5 bases). V lost 5 bases to trimming and J lost 0 bases, with 8 bases between them. The CDR3 is made up of 14 amino acids. The germline V gene encodes CDR1 MNHEY and CDR2 SMNVEV (reference sequence). CDR3 sequence: CASSRGSSNQPQHF. CDR3 bases: TGTGCCAGCAGTCGGGGGTCTAGCAATCAGCCCCAGCATTTT.

V is TRBV27 and J is TRBJ1-3; 10 bases match TRBD1. V shed 8 bases, J shed 4 bases, and the junction held 8 bases outside the gene matches. CDR3 length: 15 residues. CDR1 and CDR2 from the germline V gene are MNHEY and SMNVEV (reference sequence). CDR3 nucleotides: TGTGCCAGCGGGGACAGGGGTTATTCAGGAAACACCATATATTTT. Translation: CASGDRGYSGNTIYF.

The V and J genes are TRBV28 and TRBJ2-1; unclear D gene. V was trimmed by 6 bases and J by 0 bases, leaving 15 bases between them. Germline-derived CDR1 and CDR2 are MDHEN and SYDVKM. The CDR3 loop spans 16 amino acids. CDR3 nucleotides: TGTGCCAGCAGGGAGCTCGCTCCCAACTCCTACAATGAGCAGTTCTTC. Translated, it gives CASRELAPNSYNEQFF. The complete variable domain, with remaining parts taken from reference TRBV28 and TRBJ2-1, reads DVKVTQSSRYLVKRTGEKVFLECVQDMDHENMFWYRQDPGLGLRLIYFSYDVKMKEKGDIPEGYSVSREKKERFSLILESASTNQTSMYLCASRELAPNSYNEQFFGPGTRLTVL.

The V gene is TRBV4-3, the J gene TRBJ2-7; D uncertain. The CDR3 loop spans 14 amino acids. V lost 0 bases and J 0 bases, leaving 6 bases between the germline ends. Germline V gene data show CDR1 as LGHNA and CDR2 as YSLEER. The CDR3 bases are TGCGCCAGCAGCCAAGAACAGATCTCCTACGAGCAGTACTTC. Amino acid sequence: CASSQEQISYEQYF.

V gene TRBV9 combines with J gene TRBJ2-1; D remains ambiguous. Germline V gives CDR1 SGDLS, CDR2 YYNGEE. V lost 4 bases and J 0 bases, leaving 11 bases between the germline ends. This CDR3 spans 15 amino acids. CDR3 coding DNA: TGTGCCAGCAGCCTAGGTTCGTACTCCTACAATGAGCAGTTCTTC. This codes for CASSLGSYSYNEQFF.

This rearrangement joins TRBV5-8 to TRBJ2-1, with D maybe TRBD2 (5 bases). V was shortened by 0 bases and J by 4 bases, with 8 bases between the two germline ends. The CDR3 spans 14 residues. The V gene's germline CDR1 is SGHTS and CDR2 YDEGEE. The CDR3 is CASSLGLAYNEQFF. The CDR3 region has the DNA TGTGCCAGCAGCTTGGGGCTAGCATACAATGAGCAGTTCTTC.

The J gene is TRBJ2-7, the V gene TRBV19; D not certain. The CDR3 spans 15 residues. Per germline, CDR1 LNHDA and CDR2 SQIVND (reference sequence). V dropped 5 bases and J dropped 2 bases, with 16 bases sitting between them. CDR3 sequence: CASSPTVLPTYEQYF. CDR3 DNA sequence: TGTGCCAGTAGTCCGACGGTTCTCCCCACCTACGAGCAGTACTTC.

This chain joins TRBV29-1 and TRBJ2-1; D unclear. The CDR3 runs 13 residues. In germline, CDR1 is SQVTM, CDR2 ANQGSEA. V was pared by 2 bases and J by 9 bases, with 14 bases between. CDR3 sequence: CSVEFGMTGEQFF. The CDR3, as DNA: TGCAGCGTTGAATTCGGCATGACGGGTGAGCAGTTCTTC.

The chain uses TRBV6-5 and TRBJ2-7; D is uncertain. Germline CDR1 reads MNHEY; CDR2 reads SVGAGI. The CDR3 sequence is 11 residues long. V was clipped by 8 bases and J by 5 bases, with 10 bases between them. The CDR3 spells CASLAGHEQYF. Here the CDR3 DNA reads TGTGCCAGCCTCGCCGGGCACGAGCAGTACTTC.

The chain joins TRBV29-1 to TRBJ2-1, with D hard to call. The CDR3 spans 12 residues. V dropped 1 base and J dropped 7 bases, with 8 bases sitting between them. In germline, CDR1 is SQVTM, CDR2 ANQGSEA. The CDR3 DNA sequence: TGCAGCGTTGAAGGGCGGTTTAATGAGCAGTTCTTC. Amino acids: CSVEGRFNEQFF.